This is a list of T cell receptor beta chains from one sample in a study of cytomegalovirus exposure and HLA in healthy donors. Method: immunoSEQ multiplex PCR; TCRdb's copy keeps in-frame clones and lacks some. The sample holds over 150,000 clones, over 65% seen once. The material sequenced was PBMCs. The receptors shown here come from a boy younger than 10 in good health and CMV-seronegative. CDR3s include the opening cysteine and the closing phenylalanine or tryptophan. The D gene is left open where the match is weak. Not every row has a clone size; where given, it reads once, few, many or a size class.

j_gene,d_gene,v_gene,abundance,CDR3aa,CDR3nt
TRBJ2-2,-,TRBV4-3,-,CASSRSVATNTGELFF,TGCGCCAGCAGCCGGTCGGTAGCGACGAACACCGGGGAGCTGTTTTTT
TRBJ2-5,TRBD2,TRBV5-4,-,CASKIAGGRETQYF,TGTGCCAGCAAGATAGCGGGGGGGCGAGAGACCCAGTACTTC
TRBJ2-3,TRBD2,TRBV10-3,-,CAISESSPGRGGHVDTQYF,TGTGCCATCAGTGAGTCTTCTCCCGGGCGGGGGGGCCATGTAGATACGCAGTATTTT
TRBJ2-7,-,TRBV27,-,CASTPGRASSYEQYF,TGTGCCAGCACCCCTGGCAGGGCCTCTTCCTACGAGCAGTACTTC
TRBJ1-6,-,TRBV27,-,CASSLRGVQYNSPLHF,TGTGCCAGCAGTTTACGGGGGGTTCAATATAATTCACCCCTCCACTTT
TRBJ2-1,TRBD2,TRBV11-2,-,CASSYSGGDYNEQFF,TGTGCCAGCAGCTATAGCGGGGGGGATTACAATGAGCAGTTCTTC
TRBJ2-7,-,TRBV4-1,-,CASSESHRVVSEQYF,TGCGCCAGCAGCGAATCTCACAGGGTGGTCTCCGAGCAGTACTTC
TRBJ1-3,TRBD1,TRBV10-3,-,CAISEPTGGSGNTIYF,TGTGCCATCAGTGAGCCCACAGGGGGCTCTGGAAACACCATATATTTT
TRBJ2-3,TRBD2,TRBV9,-,CASSVGPGGSDTQYF,TGTGCCAGCAGCGTAGGTCCCGGGGGGTCAGATACGCAGTATTTT
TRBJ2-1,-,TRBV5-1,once,CASSLNQREQFF,TGCGCCAGCAGCTTGAACCAGCGAGAGCAGTTCTTC
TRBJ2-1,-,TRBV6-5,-,CASSYSILGGYNEQFF,TGTGCCAGCAGTTATTCGATTCTGGGGGGCTACAATGAGCAGTTCTTC
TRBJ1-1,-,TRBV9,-,CASSVTTLNTEAFF,TGTGCCAGCAGCGTGACAACCCTGAACACTGAAGCTTTCTTT
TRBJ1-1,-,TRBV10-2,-,CASSEIGDIFTEAFF,TGCGCCAGCAGTGAGATTGGGGACATATTCACTGAAGCTTTCTTT
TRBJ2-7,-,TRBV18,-,CASSPPTAYEQYF,TGTGCCAGCTCACCCCCAACAGCCTACGAGCAGTACTTC
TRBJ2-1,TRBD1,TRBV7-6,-,CASSLGPPIRQGLGSYNEQFF,TGTGCCAGCAGCTTAGGGCCCCCGATAAGACAGGGGCTTGGATCCTACAATGAGCAGTTCTTC
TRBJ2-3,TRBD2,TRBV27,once,CASSSRLPNSGDTQYF,TGTGCCAGCAGTTCCCGTCTTCCTAATAGCGGGGATACGCAGTATTTT
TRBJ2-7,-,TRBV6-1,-,CASSGKGAYEQYF,TGTGCCAGCAGTGGTAAGGGAGCCTACGAGCAGTACTTC